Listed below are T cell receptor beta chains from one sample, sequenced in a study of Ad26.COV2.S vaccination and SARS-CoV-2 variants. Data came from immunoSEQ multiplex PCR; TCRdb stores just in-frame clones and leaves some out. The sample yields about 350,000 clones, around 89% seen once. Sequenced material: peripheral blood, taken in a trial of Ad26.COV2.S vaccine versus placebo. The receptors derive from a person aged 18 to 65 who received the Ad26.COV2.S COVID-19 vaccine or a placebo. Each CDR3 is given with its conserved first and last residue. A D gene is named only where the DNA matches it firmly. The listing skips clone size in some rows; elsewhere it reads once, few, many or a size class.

CDR3: CASSLHPPLADTQYF
DNA: TGTGCCAGCAGTTTACATCCCCCCTTGGCAGATACGCAGTATTTT
J: TRBJ2-3
D: .
V: TRBV27
length: 15
size: once

CDR3: CASSLRQGEGSEAFF
DNA: TGTGCCAGCAGCCTCAGACAGGGGGAAGGTTCTGAAGCTTTCTTT
J: TRBJ1-1
D: TRBD1
V: TRBV5-4
length: 15
size: .

CDR3: CSVVRGTGNTIYF
DNA: TGCAGTGTCGTTCGGGGGACTGGAAACACCATATATTTT
J: TRBJ1-3
D: .
V: TRBV29-1
length: 13
size: once

CDR3: CASSIGSTDTQYF
DNA: TGTGCCAGTAGTATAGGGAGCACAGATACGCAGTATTTT
J: TRBJ2-3
D: .
V: TRBV19
length: 13
size: .

CDR3: CASSLGTSGRSWDTQYF
DNA: TGCGCCAGCAGCTTGGGGACTAGCGGGAGGTCGTGGGATACGCAGTATTTT
J: TRBJ2-3
D: TRBD2
V: TRBV5-1
length: 17
size: .

CDR3: CASSDPRDRAADTQYF
DNA: TGTGCCAGCAGCGACCCCCGGGACAGGGCGGCAGATACGCAGTATTTT
J: TRBJ2-3
D: TRBD1
V: TRBV7-9
length: 16
size: once

CDR3: CASSDRGTEDGYTF
DNA: TGTGCCAGCAGTGACCGCGGGACCGAGGATGGCTACACCTTC
J: TRBJ1-2
D: .
V: TRBV6-6
length: 14
size: .

CDR3: CASGGTSAGDTQYF
DNA: TGCGCCAGCGGAGGTACTAGCGCAGGGGATACGCAGTATTTT
J: TRBJ2-3
D: TRBD2
V: TRBV10-2
length: 14
size: once

CDR3: CASSEGERSGANVLTF
DNA: TGCGCCAGCAGTGAAGGCGAAAGGTCTGGGGCCAACGTCCTGACTTTC
J: TRBJ2-6
D: .
V: TRBV10-1
length: 16
size: once

CDR3: CATSRERDRVDEQYF
DNA: TGTGCCACCAGCAGAGAACGGGACAGGGTAGACGAGCAGTACTTC
J: TRBJ2-7
D: TRBD1
V: TRBV15
length: 15
size: .

CDR3: CASSLEFRGTEAFF
DNA: TGTGCCAGCAGCTTAGAGTTTAGGGGCACTGAAGCTTTCTTT
J: TRBJ1-1
D: .
V: TRBV11-2
length: 14
size: .

CDR3: CASSNGLAGGYTDTQYF
DNA: TGTGCCAGCAGCAACGGACTAGCGGGAGGCTACACAGATACGCAGTATTTT
J: TRBJ2-3
D: TRBD2
V: TRBV5-4
length: 17
size: .

CDR3: CASRLGQSNQPQHF
DNA: TGTGCCAGCAGACTAGGACAAAGCAATCAGCCCCAGCATTTT
J: TRBJ1-5
D: .
V: TRBV6-5
length: 14
size: once

CDR3: CASSRAGVDTQYF
DNA: TGTGCCAGCAGCCGGGCGGGGGTTGATACGCAGTATTTT
J: TRBJ2-3
D: TRBD2
V: TRBV12-3/TRBV12-4
length: 13
size: .

CDR3: CASSVASGSGYTF
DNA: TGTGCCAGCAGCGTAGCGTCCGGGTCTGGCTACACCTTC
J: TRBJ1-2
D: .
V: TRBV9
length: 13
size: .

CDR3: CASSSTGITEAFF
DNA: TGTGCCAGCAGCTCCACAGGGATCACTGAAGCTTTCTTT
J: TRBJ1-1
D: .
V: TRBV6-5
length: 13
size: .

CDR3: CASSRTREGNTEAFF
DNA: TGTGCCAGCAGCCGTACTCGGGAGGGGAACACTGAAGCTTTCTTT
J: TRBJ1-1
D: .
V: TRBV5-4
length: 15
size: .

CDR3: CASSPGRANEKLFF
DNA: TGTGCCAGCAGCCCCGGGAGGGCGAATGAAAAACTGTTTTTT
J: TRBJ1-4
D: .
V: TRBV5-4
length: 14
size: .

CDR3: CAWNGRGYGYTF
DNA: TGTGCCTGGAACGGCAGGGGTTATGGCTACACCTTC
J: TRBJ1-2
D: .
V: TRBV30
length: 12
size: once

CDR3: CASSLLAGGNNEQFF
DNA: TGTGCCAGCAGCTTACTAGCGGGAGGGAACAATGAGCAGTTCTTC
J: TRBJ2-1
D: TRBD2
V: TRBV7-2
length: 15
size: .

CDR3: CARPAGGENTEAFF
DNA: TGTGCCCGCCCTGCAGGAGGGGAGAACACTGAAGCTTTCTTT
J: TRBJ1-1
D: .
V: TRBV30
length: 14
size: .

CDR3: CASVGGDRDGTEAFF
DNA: TGCGCCAGCGTGGGGGGGGACAGGGATGGAACTGAAGCTTTCTTT
J: TRBJ1-1
D: TRBD1
V: TRBV10-1
length: 15
size: .

CDR3: CSASRGPDTEAFF
DNA: TGCAGCGCTTCCAGGGGCCCCGACACTGAAGCTTTCTTT
J: TRBJ1-1
D: .
V: TRBV29-1
length: 13
size: few

CDR3: CASSLLDRGMQETQYF
DNA: TGTGCCAGCAGTTTACTGGACAGGGGAATGCAAGAGACCCAGTACTTC
J: TRBJ2-5
D: TRBD1
V: TRBV28
length: 16
size: .

CDR3: CASSLGALLPSSGNTIYF
DNA: TGTGCCAGCAGCTTGGGAGCCCTACTCCCGAGCTCTGGAAACACCATATATTTT
J: TRBJ1-3
D: .
V: TRBV5-6
length: 18
size: .

CDR3: CASSPWENEQFF
DNA: TGTGCCAGCTCACCTTGGGAGAATGAGCAGTTCTTC
J: TRBJ2-1
D: .
V: TRBV18
length: 12
size: .

CDR3: CSVGQDSNQPQHF
DNA: TGCAGCGTTGGACAGGATAGCAATCAGCCCCAGCATTTT
J: TRBJ1-5
D: .
V: TRBV29-1
length: 13
size: .

CDR3: CASSSGGPGEQFF
DNA: TGTGCCAGCAGCTCCGGGGGACCTGGTGAGCAGTTCTTC
J: TRBJ2-1
D: .
V: TRBV9
length: 13
size: .

CDR3: CASSLETLDGYTF
DNA: TGTGCCAGCAGCTTAGAAACGCTTGATGGCTACACCTTC
J: TRBJ1-2
D: .
V: TRBV7-9
length: 13
size: .

CDR3: CASSYSRDEQFF
DNA: TGTGCCAGCAGTTACTCTCGCGATGAGCAGTTCTTC
J: TRBJ2-1
D: .
V: TRBV6-6
length: 12
size: .

CDR3: CASSRLGNTEAFF
DNA: TGTGCCAGCAGCCGACTGGGGAACACTGAAGCTTTCTTT
J: TRBJ1-1
D: .
V: TRBV7-9
length: 13
size: .

CDR3: CASSQRQGNTNEKLFF
DNA: TGTGCCAGCAGCCAAAGACAGGGTAACACTAATGAAAAACTGTTTTTT
J: TRBJ1-4
D: TRBD1
V: TRBV4-2
length: 16
size: .

CDR3: CASSVEERNTEAFF
DNA: TGTGCCAGCAGCGTAGAGGAGAGGAACACTGAAGCTTTCTTT
J: TRBJ1-1
D: .
V: TRBV9
length: 14
size: .

CDR3: CAIRRSYEQYF
DNA: TGTGCCATCAGGAGGTCCTACGAGCAGTACTTC
J: TRBJ2-7
D: .
V: TRBV10-3
length: 11
size: .

CDR3: CASSLSNTEAFF
DNA: TGTGCCAGCAGTCTTTCGAACACTGAAGCTTTCTTT
J: TRBJ1-1
D: .
V: TRBV25-1
length: 12
size: .

CDR3: CASSFGTGYEKLFF
DNA: TGTGCCAGCAGCTTCGGTACAGGATATGAAAAACTGTTTTTT
J: TRBJ1-4
D: .
V: TRBV5-5
length: 14
size: .

CDR3: CAWDDPDTQYF
DNA: TGTGCCTGGGATGACCCAGATACGCAGTATTTT
J: TRBJ2-3
D: .
V: TRBV30
length: 11
size: .

CDR3: CASTKSSGANVLTF
DNA: TGTGCCAGCACAAAAAGCTCTGGGGCCAACGTCCTGACTTTC
J: TRBJ2-6
D: .
V: TRBV9
length: 14
size: .

CDR3: CASRGTGTRDYNEQFF
DNA: TGTGCCAGCAGAGGGACCGGGACTAGGGACTACAATGAGCAGTTCTTC
J: TRBJ2-1
D: TRBD2
V: TRBV25-1
length: 16
size: .

CDR3: CAWSVLSSNQPQHF
DNA: TGTGCCTGGAGTGTACTGTCCAGTAATCAGCCCCAGCATTTT
J: TRBJ1-5
D: .
V: TRBV30
length: 14
size: .

CDR3: CASSEGQSSYEQYF
DNA: TGTGCCAGCAGCGAAGGCCAAAGCTCCTACGAGCAGTACTTC
J: TRBJ2-7
D: .
V: TRBV2
length: 14
size: few

CDR3: CASSQEEIHRTEAFF
DNA: TGCGCCAGCAGCCAAGAAGAGATACATCGGACTGAAGCTTTCTTT
J: TRBJ1-1
D: .
V: TRBV4-3
length: 15
size: many

CDR3: CATSRARGAYEQYF
DNA: TGTGCCACCAGCAGAGCCCGTGGGGCCTACGAGCAGTACTTC
J: TRBJ2-7
D: .
V: TRBV15
length: 14
size: once

CDR3: CASSGRGQGQPQHF
DNA: TGTGCCAGCAGTGGCAGGGGGCAGGGTCAGCCCCAGCATTTT
J: TRBJ1-5
D: TRBD1
V: TRBV27
length: 14
size: .

CDR3: CSVDTAGAGDTQYF
DNA: TGCAGCGTTGATACTGCGGGAGCGGGGGATACGCAGTATTTT
J: TRBJ2-3
D: TRBD2
V: TRBV29-1
length: 14
size: .

CDR3: CASRDRGEKLFF
DNA: TGTGCCAGCAGAGACAGGGGTGAAAAACTGTTTTTT
J: TRBJ1-4
D: TRBD1
V: TRBV6-5
length: 12
size: few

CDR3: CASSQVAGDTEAFF
DNA: TGCGCCAGCAGCCAAGTTGCAGGGGATACTGAAGCTTTCTTT
J: TRBJ1-1
D: .
V: TRBV4-1
length: 14
size: .

CDR3: CATSRDIPGTDNSPLHF
DNA: TGTGCCACCAGCAGAGATATCCCCGGGACAGATAATTCACCCCTCCACTTT
J: TRBJ1-6
D: TRBD1
V: TRBV15
length: 17
size: once

CDR3: CASRTGRNEQYF
DNA: TGTGCCAGCAGGACAGGGAGAAACGAGCAGTACTTC
J: TRBJ2-7
D: TRBD1
V: TRBV27
length: 12
size: few

CDR3: CASSYDRNTIYF
DNA: TGTGCCAGCAGCTACGACAGGAACACCATATATTTT
J: TRBJ1-3
D: .
V: TRBV7-8
length: 12
size: .

CDR3: CASIKLQGNEQFF
DNA: TGTGCCAGCATCAAACTTCAGGGCAATGAGCAGTTCTTC
J: TRBJ2-1
D: .
V: TRBV5-6
length: 13
size: .

CDR3: CASSVERAGNTIYF
DNA: TGTGCCAGCAGCGTAGAGAGGGCTGGAAACACCATATATTTT
J: TRBJ1-3
D: .
V: TRBV9
length: 14
size: .

CDR3: CAWSLDRDTEAFF
DNA: TGTGCCTGGAGTCTAGACAGGGACACTGAAGCTTTCTTT
J: TRBJ1-1
D: TRBD1
V: TRBV30
length: 13
size: .

CDR3: CASSQRTGGTEAFF
DNA: TGTGCCAGCAGCCAAAGGACAGGGGGCACTGAAGCTTTCTTT
J: TRBJ1-1
D: TRBD1
V: TRBV3-1/TRBV3-2
length: 14
size: .

CDR3: CASSKHGGGEQYF
DNA: TGCGCCAGCTCCAAACACGGAGGAGGTGAGCAGTACTTC
J: TRBJ2-7
D: .
V: TRBV10-1
length: 13
size: .

CDR3: CASSRGQGALVQETQYF
DNA: TGTGCCAGCAGCCGAGGACAGGGGGCCCTCGTCCAAGAGACCCAGTACTTC
J: TRBJ2-5
D: TRBD1
V: TRBV7-9
length: 17
size: .

CDR3: CASSPLLPTGGEKLFF
DNA: TGTGCCAGCAGTCCCCTTCTCCCGACAGGCGGCGAAAAACTGTTTTTT
J: TRBJ1-4
D: .
V: TRBV27
length: 16
size: .

CDR3: CASSMGLAGGPRIVYEQYF
DNA: TGTGCCAGCAGCATGGGACTAGCGGGAGGGCCGCGAATTGTCTACGAGCAGTACTTC
J: TRBJ2-7
D: TRBD2
V: TRBV13
length: 19
size: .

CDR3: CASSTDRAAYNEQFF
DNA: TGTGCCAGCAGCACGGACAGGGCAGCCTACAATGAGCAGTTCTTC
J: TRBJ2-1
D: TRBD1
V: TRBV5-8
length: 15
size: .

CDR3: CASSFGEAVFSDTQYF
DNA: TGTGCCAGCAGCTTCGGGGAGGCGGTATTTTCAGATACGCAGTATTTT
J: TRBJ2-3
D: .
V: TRBV5-8
length: 16
size: .